Presented here are 3 T cell receptor beta chains from one specimen sequenced in a study of blood T cell repertoires in COVID-19. Profiling relied on immunoSEQ multiplex PCR, and the TCRdb table lists in-frame clones only, not all of them. In the table there are roughly 120,000 clones, roughly 85% of which are singletons. Sequenced: peripheral blood. The receptors come from a woman aged 60-75 years with COVID-19, enrolled during active disease.

The chain links TRBV12-1 to TRBJ1-3; the table gives TRBD1 as D, unverified against the DNA. TRBV12-1 is a documented pseudogene. The CDR3 covers 19 residues. CDR3 loop: CASSFEAGAFNFPGNTIYF. The DNA for the CDR3 is TGTGCCAGCAGCTTTGAGGCAGGGGCCTTTAACTTTCCTGGAAACACCATATATTTT.

The rearrangement uses TRBV19 and TRBJ1-5, with TRBD1 identical over 8 bases. This CDR3 spans 16 amino acids. In germline, CDR1 is LNHDA, CDR2 SQIVND (reference sequence). V shed 4 bases and J 4 bases; nucleotides not matched to a gene: 9. The CDR3 reads CASSTPRDRLNQPQHF. As DNA, the CDR3 is TGTGCCAGTAGTACCCCCCGGGACAGGTTGAATCAGCCCCAGCATTTT.

The chain uses TRBV2 and TRBJ1-6; TRBD1 is a possible D gene (5 bases). V was pared by 6 bases and J by 11 bases, with 20 bases between. The germline V gene has CDR1 SNHLY and CDR2 FYNNEI. The CDR3 totals 15 residues. In DNA, the CDR3 is TGTGCCAGCAGAGGAACCCGGGGCCCGGGGGCACCCCTCCACTTT. This sequence encodes CASRGTRGPGAPLHF.